Listed below are T cell receptor beta chains from one sample, sequenced in a study of blood T cells in healthy people across ages. TCRdb redid the calling of the 5' RACE reads with MiXCR, one entry per CDR3 protein. Here the sample spans about a million distinct CDR3 sequences, roughly 51% being singletons. Input material: blood. The receptor source for this set is an older woman in good health. Each CDR3 is given without its conserved first and last residue. A D gene is named only where the DNA matches it firmly.

CDR3: ASSRDPIGEQF
length: 11
V: TRBV12-3/TRBV12-4
D: -

CDR3: ASSGQGRQETQY
length: 12
V: TRBV7-2
D: TRBD1

CDR3: AWSTGGAGYGYT
length: 12
V: TRBV30
D: TRBD1

CDR3: ASRWGARDRVDGYT
length: 14
V: TRBV27
D: TRBD1

CDR3: ASSGWNRGIYYGYT
length: 14
V: TRBV6-1
D: TRBD1

CDR3: ASSLALGGNNSPLH
length: 14
V: TRBV12-3/TRBV12-4
D: -

CDR3: ASSLAGVFDTQY
length: 12
V: TRBV7-2
D: -

CDR3: ASRQGPNYGYT
length: 11
V: TRBV2
D: -

CDR3: SAHLPTGELF
length: 10
V: TRBV20-1
D: -

CDR3: ASSQAGLKNEQF
length: 12
V: TRBV4-3
D: -

CDR3: ASSRDQGARETQY
length: 13
V: TRBV18
D: TRBD1

CDR3: ASSEWGLNTGELF
length: 13
V: TRBV2
D: -

CDR3: ASSSPRGRLGAEQY
length: 14
V: TRBV12-3/TRBV12-4
D: TRBD1

CDR3: ASRGQGATGELF
length: 12
V: TRBV10-1
D: TRBD1

CDR3: ASSPRKGAGGINEQF
length: 15
V: TRBV4-1
D: TRBD2

CDR3: ASSLTGMEETQY
length: 12
V: TRBV11-1
D: -

CDR3: ASSHNSAAQCVQY
length: 13
V: TRBV4-1
D: -

CDR3: ASSPPGSGTPGEQY
length: 14
V: TRBV18
D: -

CDR3: ASSLDQTGLAFTYNEQF
length: 17
V: TRBV7-2
D: TRBD2

CDR3: ASRDRLGAEAF
length: 11
V: TRBV6-6
D: -

CDR3: AIGDGAVGPQH
length: 11
V: TRBV10-3
D: -

CDR3: ASRYAGTRGNEQF
length: 13
V: TRBV12-3/TRBV12-4
D: TRBD2

CDR3: AGSPMNSGEQY
length: 11
V: TRBV13
D: -

CDR3: ASGFQGGSQETQY
length: 13
V: TRBV6-5
D: -

CDR3: ASSQGAIGVLSGANVLT
length: 17
V: TRBV3-1
D: -

CDR3: ASSIWDGATEAF
length: 12
V: TRBV14
D: -

CDR3: ASSLGLAGVSGELF
length: 14
V: TRBV12-3/TRBV12-4
D: TRBD2

CDR3: ASRRSGANVLT
length: 11
V: TRBV6-5
D: -

CDR3: ASSLADEQY
length: 9
V: TRBV7-9
D: -

CDR3: ASSGSGQTNQPQH
length: 13
V: TRBV2
D: TRBD1

CDR3: ASTWGTAALGYT
length: 12
V: TRBV2
D: TRBD1

CDR3: SVEDNLAVSTDTQY
length: 14
V: TRBV29-1
D: -

CDR3: ASSLRGGREAF
length: 11
V: TRBV6-2/TRBV6-3
D: -

CDR3: ASSLVSEAGYT
length: 11
V: TRBV5-1
D: -

CDR3: SARDRGKGAYEQY
length: 13
V: TRBV20-1
D: -

CDR3: ASSLEGQHYNEQF
length: 13
V: TRBV7-2
D: TRBD1

CDR3: SASPRVLPRRNEQF
length: 14
V: TRBV20-1
D: -

CDR3: ASSLYSPAGNEQF
length: 13
V: TRBV28
D: -

CDR3: ASSGGLASIEQY
length: 12
V: TRBV5-1
D: TRBD2

CDR3: SADSGLAGGIYNEQY
length: 15
V: TRBV20-1
D: TRBD2

CDR3: ASVGQGSYNEQF
length: 12
V: TRBV5-1
D: TRBD1

CDR3: ASSFDPGQGREQY
length: 13
V: TRBV7-2
D: TRBD1

CDR3: ASSQGQNYGYT
length: 11
V: TRBV4-3
D: -

CDR3: ASSPGDRGHGYT
length: 12
V: TRBV12-3/TRBV12-4
D: TRBD1

CDR3: ASSLLGGMAYEQY
length: 13
V: TRBV11-2
D: -

CDR3: ASSYSGRLPPNKMNYGYT
length: 18
V: TRBV6-8
D: -

CDR3: ASSLDGLPEQY
length: 11
V: TRBV7-2
D: -

CDR3: SARPGPSNQPQH
length: 12
V: TRBV20-1
D: -

CDR3: SVGQGLNTEAF
length: 11
V: TRBV29-1
D: TRBD1

CDR3: ASSLTGTSVREQY
length: 13
V: TRBV27
D: TRBD2

CDR3: SASQRKGLAERYNEQF
length: 16
V: TRBV20-1
D: TRBD2